This T cell receptor (beta chain) was sequenced in a study of blood T cell repertoires in COVID-19. Study-wide context: COVID-19 samples from acute and convalescent phases originated in the United States, Italy and Spain. Sample material is recorded as cDNA or gDNA derived from T cells, B-cell-depleted T cells, or PBMCs.

Measured with immunoSEQ multiplex PCR; TCRdb has only the in-frame clones, and not every one. The sample carries 200,000 or so clones, about 91% recorded once. The cohort comprised adults aged roughly 18 to 95 years residing in about two dozen US areas. The sequence came from a woman aged 40 to 50 with acute COVID-19. Source material: PBMCs or T cells enriched from blood (not recorded which).

CDR3 protein: CASSPNGGDTQYF. CDR3 DNA sequence: TGTGCCAGCTCACCCAATGGGGGGGATACGCAGTATTTT. This chain joins TRBV18 and TRBJ2-3; tentatively, D is TRBD2 (6 bases). The V end was cut by 3 bases, the J end by 6 bases, with 10 bases between. CDR1 and CDR2 (germline): KGHSH, LQKENI. The CDR3 sequence is 13 residues long.